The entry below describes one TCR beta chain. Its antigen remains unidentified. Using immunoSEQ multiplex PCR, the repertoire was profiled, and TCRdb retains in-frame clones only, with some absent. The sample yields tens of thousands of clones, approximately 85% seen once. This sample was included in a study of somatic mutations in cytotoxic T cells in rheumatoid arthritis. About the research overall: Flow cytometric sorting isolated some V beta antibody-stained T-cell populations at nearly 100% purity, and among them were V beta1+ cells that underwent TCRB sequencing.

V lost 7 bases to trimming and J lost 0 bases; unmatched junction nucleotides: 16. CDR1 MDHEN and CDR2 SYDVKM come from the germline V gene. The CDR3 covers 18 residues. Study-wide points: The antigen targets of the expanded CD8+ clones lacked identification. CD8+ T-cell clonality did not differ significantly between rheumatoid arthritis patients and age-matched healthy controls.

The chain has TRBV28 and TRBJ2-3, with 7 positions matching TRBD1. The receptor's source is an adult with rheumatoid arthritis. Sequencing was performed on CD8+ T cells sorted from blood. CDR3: CASTTGQITLSSTDTQYF. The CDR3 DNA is TGTGCCAGCACAACGGGACAGATTACTTTATCTAGCACAGATACGCAGTATTTT.